These T cell receptor beta chains were read from a single sample in a study of shared clonotypes between healthy human individuals. The table came from immunoSEQ multiplex PCR; TCRdb's copy has only in-frame clones and leaves some out. The table has more than 550,000 clones, about 90% seen once. What was sequenced was naive CD8+ T cells sorted from blood. The receptors were gathered from a man aged 25-40 years in good health. Each CDR3 is given with its conserved first and last residue. The D gene is left open where the match is weak. Size is stated for part of the rows, as once, few or many counts, or as a class when the clone is expanded.

d_gene: .
j_gene: TRBJ1-2
v_gene: TRBV6-5
abundance: .
CDR3nt: TGTGCCAGCACTCCTGGAACAGGGTACTATGGCTACACCTTC
CDR3aa: CASTPGTGYYGYTF

d_gene: .
j_gene: TRBJ1-6
v_gene: TRBV4-1
abundance: .
CDR3nt: TGCGCCAGCAGCCAAGATCAGAGAAATTCACCCCTCCACTTT
CDR3aa: CASSQDQRNSPLHF

d_gene: .
j_gene: TRBJ2-2
v_gene: TRBV11-2
abundance: .
CDR3nt: TGTGCCAGCAGCTTAGCACTGAACACCGGGGAGCTGTTTTTT
CDR3aa: CASSLALNTGELFF

d_gene: .
j_gene: TRBJ2-7
v_gene: TRBV11-2
abundance: .
CDR3nt: TGTGCCAGCAGCTTAGGACAGCAGAAACCCTACGAGCAGTACTTC
CDR3aa: CASSLGQQKPYEQYF

d_gene: .
j_gene: TRBJ1-1
v_gene: TRBV27
abundance: .
CDR3nt: TGTGCCAGCAAAACAGGGTTCGGCACTGAAGCTTTCTTT
CDR3aa: CASKTGFGTEAFF

d_gene: .
j_gene: TRBJ2-1
v_gene: TRBV29-1
abundance: .
CDR3nt: TGCAGCGTTGGGTCCGTGCTGCATGAGCAGTTCTTC
CDR3aa: CSVGSVLHEQFF

d_gene: .
j_gene: TRBJ1-1
v_gene: TRBV10-3
abundance: .
CDR3nt: TGTGCCATCAGTGAGTCGCAGCAACTGAACACTGAAGCTTTCTTT
CDR3aa: CAISESQQLNTEAFF

d_gene: .
j_gene: TRBJ2-2
v_gene: TRBV7-8
abundance: once
CDR3nt: TGTGCCAGCACGGAGGGCGGGGAGCTGTTTTTT
CDR3aa: CASTEGGELFF

d_gene: .
j_gene: TRBJ2-7
v_gene: TRBV5-8
abundance: .
CDR3nt: TGTGCCAGCAGCTTGGGACAAACGAACTACGAGCAGTACTTC
CDR3aa: CASSLGQTNYEQYF

d_gene: .
j_gene: TRBJ2-1
v_gene: TRBV2
abundance: .
CDR3nt: TGTGCCAGCAGTCTCGGGACTCTGGAGATCGATGAGCAGTTCTTC
CDR3aa: CASSLGTLEIDEQFF

d_gene: TRBD2
j_gene: TRBJ2-5
v_gene: TRBV2
abundance: .
CDR3nt: TGTGCCAGCAGTGAAGTAGCGGGGTACCAAGAGACCCAGTACTTC
CDR3aa: CASSEVAGYQETQYF

d_gene: .
j_gene: TRBJ1-2
v_gene: TRBV27
abundance: .
CDR3nt: TGTGCCAGCAGTTTAAGGCCAGCCTTGGACTATGGCTACACCTTC
CDR3aa: CASSLRPALDYGYTF

d_gene: .
j_gene: TRBJ2-2
v_gene: TRBV4-1
abundance: .
CDR3nt: TGCGCCAGCAGCGCGCTAGTAGCAAGGACCGGGGAGCTGTTTTTT
CDR3aa: CASSALVARTGELFF

d_gene: TRBD1
j_gene: TRBJ2-3
v_gene: TRBV7-9
abundance: .
CDR3nt: TGTGCCAGCAGCCTCCGGGACAGGGGTTTTTCAGATACGCAGTATTTT
CDR3aa: CASSLRDRGFSDTQYF

d_gene: TRBD1
j_gene: TRBJ2-1
v_gene: TRBV7-9
abundance: .
CDR3nt: TGTGCCAGCAGCTTACGGGACAGGGTATTCCTAAGCTCCTACAATGAGCAGTTCTTC
CDR3aa: CASSLRDRVFLSSYNEQFF

d_gene: .
j_gene: TRBJ2-1
v_gene: TRBV19
abundance: .
CDR3nt: TGTGCCAGTAGTATTTTGGGGGAGAGGTACAATGAGCAGTTCTTC
CDR3aa: CASSILGERYNEQFF

d_gene: .
j_gene: TRBJ2-3
v_gene: TRBV27
abundance: .
CDR3nt: TGTGCCAGCAGTTTATCGTGGGGTGAACATGAAGATACGCAGTATTTT
CDR3aa: CASSLSWGEHEDTQYF

d_gene: .
j_gene: TRBJ2-1
v_gene: TRBV4-1
abundance: .
CDR3nt: TGCGCCAGCAGCAAAGGGACCTCAGAGGCACCCCCCTACAATGAGCAGTTCTTC
CDR3aa: CASSKGTSEAPPYNEQFF

d_gene: .
j_gene: TRBJ2-7
v_gene: TRBV4-1
abundance: .
CDR3nt: TGCGCCAGCAGCTTTGGCGAAGGTTACGAGCAGTACTTC
CDR3aa: CASSFGEGYEQYF

d_gene: TRBD1
j_gene: TRBJ1-1
v_gene: TRBV29-1
abundance: .
CDR3nt: TGCAGCGTTGAGGGACAGGGGGGCACTGAAGCTTTCTTT
CDR3aa: CSVEGQGGTEAFF

d_gene: .
j_gene: TRBJ2-1
v_gene: TRBV6-6
abundance: .
CDR3nt: TGTGCCAGCAGTTACTCAGGGACTCTCAATGAGCAGTTCTTC
CDR3aa: CASSYSGTLNEQFF

d_gene: .
j_gene: TRBJ1-1
v_gene: TRBV6-5
abundance: .
CDR3nt: TGTGCCAGCAGTTACACCCCGTCGAACACTGAAGCTTTCTTT
CDR3aa: CASSYTPSNTEAFF

d_gene: .
j_gene: TRBJ2-3
v_gene: TRBV27
abundance: .
CDR3nt: TGTGCCAGCAGTTTTTTAGGGAGGAGCACAGATACGCAGTATTTT
CDR3aa: CASSFLGRSTDTQYF

d_gene: .
j_gene: TRBJ2-7
v_gene: TRBV5-1
abundance: .
CDR3nt: TGCGCCAGCAGCTTAGGGGGATCCTCCTACGAGCAGTACTTC
CDR3aa: CASSLGGSSYEQYF

d_gene: .
j_gene: TRBJ2-2
v_gene: TRBV10-1
abundance: .
CDR3nt: TGCGCCAGCAACCCCGAAAAACACAAAACAGCGTTCCTGAACACCGGGGAGCTGTTTTTT
CDR3aa: CASNPEKHKTAFLNTGELFF

d_gene: TRBD1
j_gene: TRBJ2-7
v_gene: TRBV5-1
abundance: .
CDR3nt: TGCGCCAGCAGCTCCACCGGGACAGTGTCCTACGAGCAGTACTTC
CDR3aa: CASSSTGTVSYEQYF

d_gene: .
j_gene: TRBJ2-2
v_gene: TRBV11-3
abundance: .
CDR3nt: TGTGCCAGCAGCGGGCTAGCCGGGGAGCTGTTTTTT
CDR3aa: CASSGLAGELFF

d_gene: .
j_gene: TRBJ2-4
v_gene: TRBV5-6
abundance: .
CDR3nt: TGTGCCAGCAGCTATATACCGGGATCACAAAACATTCAGTACTTC
CDR3aa: CASSYIPGSQNIQYF

d_gene: .
j_gene: TRBJ1-1
v_gene: TRBV10-3
abundance: .
CDR3nt: TGTGCCATCAGTGACCCGACAGAAGGGAACACTGAAGCTTTCTTT
CDR3aa: CAISDPTEGNTEAFF

d_gene: TRBD2
j_gene: TRBJ2-4
v_gene: TRBV29-1
abundance: .
CDR3nt: TGCAGCCCCGGACTAGCGGGAGCCAAAAACATTCAGTACTTC
CDR3aa: CSPGLAGAKNIQYF

d_gene: TRBD2
j_gene: TRBJ2-1
v_gene: TRBV4-1
abundance: .
CDR3nt: TGCGCCAGCAGTTTACTAGCGGGAGGGTATAATGAGCAGTTCTTC
CDR3aa: CASSLLAGGYNEQFF

d_gene: TRBD2
j_gene: TRBJ2-3
v_gene: TRBV11-2
abundance: .
CDR3nt: TGTGCCAGCAGCATAGGGACTAGCGATGCAGATACGCAGTATTTT
CDR3aa: CASSIGTSDADTQYF

d_gene: .
j_gene: TRBJ1-1
v_gene: TRBV7-8
abundance: .
CDR3nt: TGTGCCAGCAGCTTGATGGGGGTTGTGAACACTGAAGCTTTCTTT
CDR3aa: CASSLMGVVNTEAFF

d_gene: .
j_gene: TRBJ2-6
v_gene: TRBV6-1
abundance: .
CDR3nt: TGTGCCAGCAGTGCGAACTCTGGGGCCAACGTCCTGACTTTC
CDR3aa: CASSANSGANVLTF

d_gene: TRBD2
j_gene: TRBJ2-1
v_gene: TRBV6-6
abundance: .
CDR3nt: TGTGCCAGCAATTTCGCGGGGGGGTATGAGCAGTTCTTC
CDR3aa: CASNFAGGYEQFF

d_gene: TRBD1
j_gene: TRBJ2-7
v_gene: TRBV27
abundance: .
CDR3nt: TGTGCCAGCAGTTCCTTGGGGGACAGTCCACTCTACGAGCAGTACTTC
CDR3aa: CASSSLGDSPLYEQYF

d_gene: .
j_gene: TRBJ1-4
v_gene: TRBV4-1
abundance: .
CDR3nt: TGCGCCAGCAGCCAAGCTTCGGCTGCGTCCGACCGAAATGAAAAACTGTTTTTT
CDR3aa: CASSQASAASDRNEKLFF

d_gene: .
j_gene: TRBJ2-1
v_gene: TRBV5-1
abundance: .
CDR3nt: TGCGCCAGCAGCTTGGCCGTGTCCTACAATGAGCAGTTCTTC
CDR3aa: CASSLAVSYNEQFF

d_gene: .
j_gene: TRBJ2-6
v_gene: TRBV7-9
abundance: .
CDR3nt: TGTGCCAGCAGCTTAGGCCCCCTAGCTGGGGCCAACGTCCTGACTTTC
CDR3aa: CASSLGPLAGANVLTF

d_gene: .
j_gene: TRBJ1-3
v_gene: TRBV2
abundance: .
CDR3nt: TGTGCCAGCAAAGCAGGGGAAATTGGAAACACCATATATTTT
CDR3aa: CASKAGEIGNTIYF

d_gene: TRBD2
j_gene: TRBJ2-1
v_gene: TRBV25-1
abundance: .
CDR3nt: TGTGCCAGCAGTGACGTCGGACTAGCGGGTGGGAATGAGCAGTTCTTC
CDR3aa: CASSDVGLAGGNEQFF